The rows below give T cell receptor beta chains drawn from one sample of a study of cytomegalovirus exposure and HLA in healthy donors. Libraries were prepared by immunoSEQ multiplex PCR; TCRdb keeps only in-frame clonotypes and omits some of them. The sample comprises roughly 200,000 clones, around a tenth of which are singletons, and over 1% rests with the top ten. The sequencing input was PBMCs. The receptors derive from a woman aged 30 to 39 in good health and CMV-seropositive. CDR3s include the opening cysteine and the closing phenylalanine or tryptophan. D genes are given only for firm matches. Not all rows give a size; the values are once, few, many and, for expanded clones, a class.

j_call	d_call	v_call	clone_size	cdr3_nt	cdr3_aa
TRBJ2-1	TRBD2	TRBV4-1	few	TGCGCCAGCAGCTCTCGGGGGGCGGGAGGGCCGGCCAATGAGCAGTTCTTC	CASSSRGAGGPANEQFF
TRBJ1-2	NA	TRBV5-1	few	TGCGCCAGCAGCTTTACAGTTAACTATGGCTACACCTTC	CASSFTVNYGYTF
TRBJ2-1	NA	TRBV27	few	TGTGCCAGCAAGCCCATAGGACAGCAGCCATTCTTCTACAATGAGCAGTTCTTC	CASKPIGQQPFFYNEQFF
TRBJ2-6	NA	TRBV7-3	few	TGTGCCAGCAGCTTAGTAGTACTTAGCTCTGGGGCCAACGTCCTGACTTTC	CASSLVVLSSGANVLTF
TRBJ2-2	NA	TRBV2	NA	TGTGCCAGCAGGCAGGGGTACAACACCGGGGAGCTGTTTTTT	CASRQGYNTGELFF
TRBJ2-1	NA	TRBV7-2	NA	TGTGCCAGCAGCTTAGGTTTCGAGAACCCCTACAATGAGCAGTTCTTC	CASSLGFENPYNEQFF
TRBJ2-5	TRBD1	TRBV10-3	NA	TGTGCCGTGGGAGCAGGGGGCCAAGAGACCCAGTACTTC	CAVGAGGQETQYF
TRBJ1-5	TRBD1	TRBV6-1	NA	TGTGCCAGCAGTGGCTCCGGGACAGGAGGGTTCGTGGGCAATCAGCCCCAGCATTTT	CASSGSGTGGFVGNQPQHF
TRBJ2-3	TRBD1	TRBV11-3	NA	TGTGCCAGCAGCTTAGGACAGGGGGACGCAGATACGCAGTATTTT	CASSLGQGDADTQYF
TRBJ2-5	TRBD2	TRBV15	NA	TGTGCCTCGACGCCGGGACTAGTTCCTGGAGAGCAGTACTTC	CASTPGLVPGEQYF
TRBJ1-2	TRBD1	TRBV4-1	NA	TGCGCCAGCAGCCAAGACTGGACAGGTGGCTATGGCTACACCTTC	CASSQDWTGGYGYTF
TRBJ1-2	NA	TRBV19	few	TGTGCCAGTAGTGGACAGATTGGGGGATACTATGGCTACACCTTC	CASSGQIGGYYGYTF
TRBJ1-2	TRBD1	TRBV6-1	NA	TGTGCCAGCAGCGACAGGGTCTCCGATGGCTACACCTTC	CASSDRVSDGYTF
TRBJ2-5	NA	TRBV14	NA	TGTGCCAGCAGCCGGGAGTTGCAAGAGACCCAGTACTTC	CASSRELQETQYF
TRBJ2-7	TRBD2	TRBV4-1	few	TGCGCCAGCAGCCAAGATCCCTCAGGGGCGGGAGGGCGCGAGCAGTACTTC	CASSQDPSGAGGREQYF
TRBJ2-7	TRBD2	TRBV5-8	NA	TGTGCCAGCAGCTTGAGTCCTAGCGGGATCTCCTACGAGCAGTACTTC	CASSLSPSGISYEQYF
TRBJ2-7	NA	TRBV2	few	TGTGCCAGGGCACTAGGGAAATCCTACGAGCAGTACTTC	CARALGKSYEQYF
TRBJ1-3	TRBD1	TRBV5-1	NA	TGCGCCAGCAGCCCGGGGACAGTCAGAAACACCATATATTTT	CASSPGTVRNTIYF
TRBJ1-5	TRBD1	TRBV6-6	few	TGTGCCAGCAGGGGACAGAGTAATCAGCCCCAGCATTTT	CASRGQSNQPQHF
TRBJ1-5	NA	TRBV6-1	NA	TGTGCCAGCAGGGCCAGTAGAGGAAACAATCAGCCCCAGCACTTT	CASRASRGNNQPQHF
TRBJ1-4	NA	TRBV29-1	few	TGCAGCGTTGATTCCGGGGATAAACTGTTTTTT	CSVDSGDKLFF
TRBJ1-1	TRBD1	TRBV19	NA	TGTGCCAGTAGGACTACAGGGGACCTAATGAACACTGAAGCTTTCTTT	CASRTTGDLMNTEAFF
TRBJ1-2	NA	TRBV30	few	TGTGCCTGGAGTGGACAGGCCCCTCCTGGGACCTTC	CAWSGQAPPGTF